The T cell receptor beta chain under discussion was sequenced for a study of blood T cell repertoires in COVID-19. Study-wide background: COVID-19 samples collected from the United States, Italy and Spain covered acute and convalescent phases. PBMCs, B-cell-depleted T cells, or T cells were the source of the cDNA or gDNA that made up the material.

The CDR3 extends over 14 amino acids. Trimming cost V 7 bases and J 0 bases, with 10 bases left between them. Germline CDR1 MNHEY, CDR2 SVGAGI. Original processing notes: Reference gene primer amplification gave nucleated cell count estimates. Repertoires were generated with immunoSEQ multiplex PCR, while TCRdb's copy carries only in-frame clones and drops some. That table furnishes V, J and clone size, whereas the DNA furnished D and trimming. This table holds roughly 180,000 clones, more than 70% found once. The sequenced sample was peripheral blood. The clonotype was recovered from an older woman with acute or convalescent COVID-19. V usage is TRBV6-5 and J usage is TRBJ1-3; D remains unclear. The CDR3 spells CASTRPGSGNTIYF. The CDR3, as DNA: TGTGCCAGCACACGCCCGGGCTCTGGAAACACCATATATTTT.